Below are 21 T cell receptor beta chains sequenced from a single sample in a study of blood T cell repertoires in COVID-19. The protocol was immunoSEQ multiplex PCR, while the TCRdb copy is restricted to in-frame clones and leaves out a portion. Of 200,000 or so clones listed, about 80% are singletons. The sample comprised PBMCs or T cells enriched from blood (not recorded which). The receptors were sampled from a man in his forties who had recovered from COVID-19.

The chain employs TRBV15 and TRBJ1-2, with D perhaps TRBD1 (6 bases). The CDR3 length is 16 residues. Germline V lookup: CDR1 LNHNV, CDR2 YYDKDF (reference sequence). Trimming left V 3 bases short and J 3 bases short, with 17 bases between. The CDR3 coding sequence is TGTGCCACCAGCAGCGTCCTTCAGGGGCTCCACTATGGCTACACCTTC. This encodes CATSSVLQGLHYGYTF.

The chain couples TRBV29-1 to TRBJ2-2; unclear D gene. CDR1 and CDR2 from the germline V gene are SQVTM and ANQGSEA. V was cut by 7 bases and J by 6 bases, with 27 bases left in between. This CDR3 is built from 17 residues. The CDR3 here is CSARLAVPTSGAGELFF. DNA for the CDR3: TGCAGCGCCAGGCTGGCAGTCCCCACCTCTGGCGCCGGGGAGCTGTTTTTT.

This chain uses TRBV28 with TRBJ2-1; perhaps TRBD1 as D (7 bases). This CDR3 contains 15 residues. Germline values: CDR1 MDHEN, CDR2 SYDVKM. V lost 4 bases to trimming and J lost 3 bases, with 13 bases between them. CDR3 nucleotides: TGTGCCAGCAGTTCGGGCGGGACAGTCTACAATGAGCAGTTCTTC. Translation: CASSSGGTVYNEQFF.

The J gene is TRBJ1-2, the V gene TRBV5-5; D gene ambiguous. The CDR3 is 14 amino acids. CDR1 and CDR2 (germline): SGHKS, YYEKEE (reference sequence). The V gene lost 3 bases and the J gene lost 5 bases, with 14 bases spanning the gap. The CDR3 bases are TGTGCCAGCAGCTATGGACTGATTAAATATGGCTACACCTTC. Translating it yields CASSYGLIKYGYTF.

The chain joins TRBV3-1 (or the pseudogene TRBV3-2) to TRBJ2-1; D uncertain. V was clipped by 0 bases and J by 4 bases, with 4 bases between them. The length of the CDR3 is 13 residues. Germline loops: CDR1 LGHDT, CDR2 YNNKEL (reference sequence). In nucleotides, the CDR3 is TGTGCCAGCAGCCAAGATCAGTACAATGAGCAGTTCTTC. Protein product: CASSQDQYNEQFF.

This clone appeared a few times. This chain connects TRBV19 to TRBJ1-2; D is perhaps TRBD1 (5 bases). Trimming removed 5 bases at V and 3 bases at J, with 13 bases between. Germline assignment: CDR1 LNHDA and CDR2 SQIVND (reference sequence). This CDR3 is built from 14 residues. CDR3 sequence: CASSPGPGYYGYTF. CDR3 nucleotides: TGTGCCAGTAGTCCCGGCCCAGGGTACTATGGCTACACCTTC.

The count of this clone is one. The V call is TRBV20-1, the J call TRBJ2-7; 13 positions match TRBD2. Germline loops: CDR1 DFQATT, CDR2 SNEGSKA (reference sequence). V shed 3 bases and J 0 bases; nucleotides not matched to a gene: 5. The CDR3 consists of 16 residues. The CDR3 loop reads CSASGTSGATSYEQYF. CDR3 DNA: TGCAGTGCTAGTGGGACTAGCGGGGCGACCTCCTACGAGCAGTACTTC.

The J gene is TRBJ2-2, the V gene TRBV5-4, with a possible D match to TRBD2 (7 bases). The CDR3 length is 18 residues. V lost 4 bases to trimming and J lost 3 bases, with 22 bases between them. Germline V CDR1 and CDR2: SGHNT, YYREEE (reference sequence). In DNA form, the CDR3 reads TGTGCCAGCAGCCTAGGAGGCGGGGGCGCCCTTTACACCGGGGAGCTGTTTTTT. This codes for CASSLGGGGALYTGELFF.

The chain recombines TRBV5-4 with TRBJ2-5; 7 positions match TRBD1. CDR1 SGHNT and CDR2 YYREEE come from the germline V gene (reference sequence). Germline trimming cut 5 bases from V and 2 bases from J; bases unmatched to any gene: 9. The length of the CDR3 is 15 residues. Here the CDR3 reads CASSRGQGRQETQYF. CDR3 nucleotide sequence: TGTGCCAGCAGTAGGGGGCAGGGGCGGCAAGAGACCCAGTACTTC.

The J gene is TRBJ1-2, the V gene TRBV5-6; D gene uncertain. The V gene's germline CDR1 is SGHDT and CDR2 YYEEEE. The CDR3 is 14 amino acids. The V and J ends lost 0 bases and 0 bases respectively, with 6 bases between them. The CDR3 nucleotides are TGTGCCAGCAGCTTGGGCGGGACTAACTATGGCTACACCTTC. Translation gives CASSLGGTNYGYTF.

The J gene is TRBJ1-6, the V gene TRBV15; TRBD1 is a possible D gene (6 bases). The germline V gene has CDR1 LNHNV and CDR2 YYDKDF (reference sequence). V lost 8 bases and J 7 bases, leaving 15 bases between the germline ends. The CDR3 totals 14 residues. CDR3 sequence reads: CATSQGVENSPLHF. CDR3 nucleotides: TGTGCCACCTCACAGGGAGTGGAAAATTCACCCCTCCACTTT.

CDR3 coding DNA: TGTGCCAGCAGCTTGAGTTTTGGACACCGGACTGAAGCTTTCTTT. It specifies CASSLSFGHRTEAFF. The chain uses TRBV5-5 and TRBJ1-1, with a weak D call TRBD1 (5 bases). CDR3 size: 15 residues. V was cut by 1 base and J by 5 bases, with 15 bases left in between. Germline CDR1 and CDR2: SGHKS and YYEKEE (reference sequence).

The chain employs TRBV18 and TRBJ1-1; no definite D call. V lost 3 bases, J lost 2 bases, and 7 bases lay in between. CDR1 and CDR2 from the germline V gene are KGHSH and LQKENI. The CDR3 spans 13 residues. The CDR3 reads CASSPRENTEAFF. Written as DNA, the CDR3 is TGTGCCAGCTCACCCCGGGAAAACACTGAAGCTTTCTTT.

The chain recombines TRBV6-5 with TRBJ1-1; D is perhaps TRBD1 (5 bases). CDR1 and CDR2 (germline): MNHEY, SVGAGI. The CDR3 runs to 13 residues. The V end lost 7 bases, the J end lost 5 bases, and 14 bases lay between the germline ends. The CDR3 loop reads CASTQGGKTEAFF. CDR3 nucleotide sequence: TGTGCCAGCACCCAGGGTGGAAAGACTGAAGCTTTCTTT.

The gene calls are TRBV3-1 (or the pseudogene TRBV3-2) and TRBJ1-4; 7 nucleotides line up with TRBD1. CDR1 is LGHDT and CDR2 is YNNKEL in the germline V gene (reference sequence). V was pared by 3 bases and J by 6 bases, with 7 bases of the junction left unmatched. This CDR3 has 15 amino acids. For the CDR3, the DNA is TGTGCCAGCAGCCAGGGGACAGCCCTTTATGAAAAACTGTTTTTT. The encoded protein is CASSQGTALYEKLFF.

This chain joins TRBV9 and TRBJ2-7, with 8 bases aligning to TRBD1. Trimming at V came to 3 bases and at J to 2 bases, leaving 7 bases not matched to a gene. CDR1 is SGDLS and CDR2 is YYNGEE in the germline V gene. This CDR3 region has 15 residues. The CDR3 sequence: CASSAGQGSTYEQYF. The CDR3 DNA follows: TGTGCCAGCAGCGCCGGACAGGGATCTACCTACGAGCAGTACTTC.

The chain is built from TRBV5-1 and TRBJ1-1; a weak D match, TRBD1 (5 bases). Germline CDR1 reads SGHRS; CDR2 reads YFSETQ. The CDR3 is 14 amino acids. The V end was cut by 2 bases, the J end by 0 bases, with 8 bases between. CDR3 amino acids: CASSLQDLNTEAFF. In nucleotides, the CDR3 is TGCGCCAGCAGCTTACAGGATTTGAACACTGAAGCTTTCTTT.

The chain carries TRBV28 and TRBJ1-4; the D gene is possibly TRBD1 (6 bases). Germline CDR1 reads MDHEN; CDR2 reads SYDVKM. The V gene lost 2 bases and the J gene lost 0 bases, with 7 bases spanning the gap. This CDR3 has 15 amino acids. The CDR3 loop reads CASSLTGSTNEKLFF. DNA for the CDR3: TGTGCCAGCAGTTTAACAGGGTCAACTAATGAAAAACTGTTTTTT.

The chain recombines TRBV4-1 with TRBJ1-6; D remains ambiguous. Germline CDR1 MGHRA, CDR2 YSYEKL. The length of the CDR3 is 16 residues. V shed 2 bases and J shed 7 bases, with 15 bases lying between them. The CDR3 sequence is CASSQMGKVLNSPLHF. The CDR3 bases are TGCGCCAGCAGCCAAATGGGCAAGGTCCTCAATTCACCCCTCCACTTT.

The gene calls are TRBV4-1 and TRBJ1-1; 7 nucleotides agree with TRBD1. The CDR3 has 16 residues. Trimming removed 4 bases from V and 0 bases from J; junction bases left unmatched: 8. CDR1 MGHRA and CDR2 YSYEKL come from the germline V gene. The CDR3 loop is CASSLEDRALNTEAFF. The CDR3 nucleotides read TGCGCCAGCAGCCTAGAAGACAGGGCTCTGAACACTGAAGCTTTCTTT.

The chain employs TRBV5-4 and TRBJ1-2, with unresolved D. Per the germline V gene, CDR1 is SGHNT and CDR2 is YYREEE (reference sequence). V was shortened by 0 bases and J by 4 bases, with 10 bases between the two germline ends. The CDR3 is 14 amino acids. CDR3 nucleotide sequence: TGTGCCAGCAGCTTGGTACAGCAGCCCTATGGCTACACCTTC. It is translated as CASSLVQQPYGYTF.